The TCR beta chain described here comes from a study of blood T cell repertoires in COVID-19 (dated by TCRdb to about 2020). Study-wide context: The collaborator samples originated in the United States, Italy and Spain and spanned the acute and convalescent phases of COVID-19. The repertoires were released in a freely available public database meant as a resource for research on the immune response to SARS-CoV-2. Where HLA class I and class II types were available, the types were taken from metadata supplied by the sample provider, not from assay-based typing. The material from the prospective study consisted of cDNA or gDNA derived from T cells, B-cell-depleted T cells, or PBMCs. Samples were obtained from the ongoing ImmuneRACE study (first 160 participants) and from approximately 1,200 subjects provided by 6 global collaborators. Deeply sampled blood TCRbeta repertoires from subjects exposed to, actively infected with, or recovered from COVID-19 were included in the dataset. A de-identified subject ID, COVID-19 status, age in years and sex were almost always included in the sample metadata. General study outcomes and caveats: How much clinical and demographic metadata was included differed by source and by participant, and the metadata was provided uncurated.

Collaborating institutions collected whole blood in K2EDTA tubes following their own protocols. For TCRbeta analysis, collaborator samples were shipped as frozen whole blood, as isolated PBMCs, or as DNA extracted from either sample type. Comment on this clone: Its antigen is still unknown. No much larger clonotype is one base removed from it; base qualities were not supplied.

The immunoSEQ Assay, a bias-controlled multiplex PCR, was used to amplify TCRbeta CDR3 regions from genomic DNA. In the original analysis: The number of nucleated cells in each sample was estimated from the amplification of reference gene primers within the assay. Sequence reads were collapsed and filtered to measure the absolute abundance of every unique TCRbeta CDR3 rearrangement. For each sample, productive Simpson clonality was calculated as the square root of Simpson's diversity index across productive rearrangements. This immuneACCESS table, as held by TCRdb, lists in-frame sequences with V and J called but not all clones. Of the missing ones, under half trace to an unresolved V gene in checked studies; the others have no known cause. Clone size and the V and J calls come from that table; the DNA yielded D and trimming. Here the sample has about 42,000 clones; about three quarters occur a single time. The leading ten clones occupy under 30% of the sample.

The cysteine opens and the phenylalanine closes a CDR3 of 16 amino acids. Kept here is only the CDR3 DNA, which spans 48 bases and is read in frame from base 1. The germline V gene sets CDR1 to SGHAT and CDR2 to FQNNGV. Clipping removes 0 bases from V and 4 bases from J, with 5 as the unmatched junction base count. The V and J segments used are TRBV11-2 and TRBJ2-5, with 10 middle bases fitting TRBD2. Sequenced material: peripheral blood. This clonotype originated in a woman aged 65 to 85 with acute or convalescent COVID-19. At the DNA level, the sequence is TGTGCCAGCAGCTTAGATGCCAGCGGGGGGGCAGAGACCCAGTACTTC. This codes for CASSLDASGGAETQYF.